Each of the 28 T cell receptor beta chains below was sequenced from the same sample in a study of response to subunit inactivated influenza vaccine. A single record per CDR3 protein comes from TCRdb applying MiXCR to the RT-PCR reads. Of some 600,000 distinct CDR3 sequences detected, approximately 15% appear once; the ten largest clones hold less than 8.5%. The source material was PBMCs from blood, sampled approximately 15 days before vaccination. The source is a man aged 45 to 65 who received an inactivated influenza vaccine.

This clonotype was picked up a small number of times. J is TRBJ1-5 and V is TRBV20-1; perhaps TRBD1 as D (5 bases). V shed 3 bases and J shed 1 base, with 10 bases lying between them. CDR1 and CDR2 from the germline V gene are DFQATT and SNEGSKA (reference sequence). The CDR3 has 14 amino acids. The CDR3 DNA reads TGCAGTGCTAGTAACGGGGGGAGCAATCAGCCCCAGCATTTT. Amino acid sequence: CSASNGGSNQPQHF.

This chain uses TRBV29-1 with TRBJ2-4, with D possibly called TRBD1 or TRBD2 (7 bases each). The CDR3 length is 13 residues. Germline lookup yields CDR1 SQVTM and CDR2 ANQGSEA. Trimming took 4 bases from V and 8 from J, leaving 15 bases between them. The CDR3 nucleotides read TGCAGCGTTGTAGGGCAGGGGGGGGACATTCAGTACTTC. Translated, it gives CSVVGQGGDIQYF.

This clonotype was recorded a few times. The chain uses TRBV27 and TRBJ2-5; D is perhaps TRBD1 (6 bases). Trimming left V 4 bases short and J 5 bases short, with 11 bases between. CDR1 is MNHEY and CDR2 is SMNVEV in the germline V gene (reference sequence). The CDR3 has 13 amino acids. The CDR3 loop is CASSWGLGETQYF. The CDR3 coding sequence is TGTGCCAGCAGTTGGGGGCTCGGGGAGACCCAGTACTTC.

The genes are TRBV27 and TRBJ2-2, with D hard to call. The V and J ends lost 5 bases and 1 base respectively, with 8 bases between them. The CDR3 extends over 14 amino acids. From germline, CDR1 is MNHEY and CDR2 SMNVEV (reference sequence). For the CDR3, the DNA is TGTGCCAGCAGTGGGCTAGGGAACACCGGGGAGCTGTTTTTT. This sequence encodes CASSGLGNTGELFF.

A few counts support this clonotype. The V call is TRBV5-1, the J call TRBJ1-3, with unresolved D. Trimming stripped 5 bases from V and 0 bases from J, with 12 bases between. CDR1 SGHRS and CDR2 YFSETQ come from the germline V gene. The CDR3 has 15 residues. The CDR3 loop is CASRRDTYSGNTIYF. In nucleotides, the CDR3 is TGCGCCAGCAGAAGAGACACGTACTCTGGAAACACCATATATTTT.

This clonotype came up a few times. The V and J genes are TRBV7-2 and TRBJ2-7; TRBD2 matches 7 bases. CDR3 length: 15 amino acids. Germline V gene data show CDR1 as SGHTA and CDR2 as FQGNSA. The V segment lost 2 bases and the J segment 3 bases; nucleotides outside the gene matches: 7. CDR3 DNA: TGTGCCAGCAGCTTATATGCTAGCGGAAACTACGAGCAGTACTTC. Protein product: CASSLYASGNYEQYF. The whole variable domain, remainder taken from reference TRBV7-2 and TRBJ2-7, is GAGVSQSPSNKVTEKGKDVELRCDPISGHTALYWYRQSLGQGLEFLIYFQGNSAPDKSGLPSDRFSAERTGGSVSTLTIQRTQQEDSAVYLCASSLYASGNYEQYFGPGTRLTVT.

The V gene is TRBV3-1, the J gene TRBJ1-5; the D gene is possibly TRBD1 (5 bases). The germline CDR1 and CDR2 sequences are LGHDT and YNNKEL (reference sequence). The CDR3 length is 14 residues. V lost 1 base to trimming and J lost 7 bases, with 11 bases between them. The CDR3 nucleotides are TGTGCCAGCAGCCAAGCGGGGGGTCGCCAGCCCCAGCATTTT. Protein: CASSQAGGRQPQHF.

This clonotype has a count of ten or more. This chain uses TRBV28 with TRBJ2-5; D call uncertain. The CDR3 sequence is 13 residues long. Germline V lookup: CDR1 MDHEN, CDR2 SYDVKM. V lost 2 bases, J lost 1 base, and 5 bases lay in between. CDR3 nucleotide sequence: TGTGCCAGCAGTTTAATTGGCCAAGAGACCCAGTACTTC. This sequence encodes CASSLIGQETQYF.

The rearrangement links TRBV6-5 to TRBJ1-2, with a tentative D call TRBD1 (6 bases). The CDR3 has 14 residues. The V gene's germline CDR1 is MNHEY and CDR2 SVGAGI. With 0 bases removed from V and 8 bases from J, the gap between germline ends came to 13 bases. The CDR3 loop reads CASSYSNQGFGYTF. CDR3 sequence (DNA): TGTGCCAGCAGTTACTCGAACCAGGGGTTCGGCTACACCTTC.

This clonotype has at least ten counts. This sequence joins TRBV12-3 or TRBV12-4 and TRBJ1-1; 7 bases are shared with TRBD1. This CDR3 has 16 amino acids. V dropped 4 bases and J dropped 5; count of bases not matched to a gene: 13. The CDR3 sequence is CASSSFPDRVWTEAFF. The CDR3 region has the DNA TGTGCCAGCAGTTCGTTTCCAGACAGGGTTTGGACTGAAGCTTTCTTT.

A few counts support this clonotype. The CDR3 nucleotides are TGTGCCAGCAGATCGGACAGGGCTGGAAACACCATATATTTT. Its protein product is CASRSDRAGNTIYF. The V call is TRBV7-2, the J call TRBJ1-3; 8 bases match TRBD1. Germline V CDR1 and CDR2: SGHTA, FQGNSA. V shed 6 bases, J shed 2 bases, and the junction held 3 bases outside the gene matches. The CDR3 runs 14 residues.

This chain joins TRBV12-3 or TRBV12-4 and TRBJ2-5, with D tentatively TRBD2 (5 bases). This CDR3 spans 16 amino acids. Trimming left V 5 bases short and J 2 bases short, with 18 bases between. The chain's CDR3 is CASSPTLRETQETQYF. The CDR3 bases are TGTGCCAGCAGTCCCACCCTGAGGGAGACACAAGAGACCCAGTACTTC.

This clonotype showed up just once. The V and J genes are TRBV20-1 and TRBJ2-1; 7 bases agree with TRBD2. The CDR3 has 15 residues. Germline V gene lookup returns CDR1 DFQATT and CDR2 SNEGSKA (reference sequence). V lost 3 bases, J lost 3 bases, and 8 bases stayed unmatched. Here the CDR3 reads CSARAAGEFYNEQFF. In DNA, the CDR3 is TGCAGTGCTAGGGCGGCGGGAGAGTTCTACAATGAGCAGTTCTTC.

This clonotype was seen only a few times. This CDR3 is CASSLGGTGPQETQYF. CDR3 nucleotide sequence: TGCGCCAGCAGCTTGGGGGGGACAGGCCCCCAAGAGACCCAGTACTTC. The chain couples TRBV5-1 to TRBJ2-5, with TRBD1 identical over 8 bases. J was trimmed by 1 base and V by 0 bases; bases with no gene match: 5. Germline CDR1 reads SGHRS; CDR2 reads YFSETQ. CDR3 length equals 16 residues.

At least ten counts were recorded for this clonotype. CDR3 in amino acids: CATSDSAGQFYNEQFF. In nucleotides, the CDR3 is TGTGCCACCAGTGATTCTGCGGGACAGTTCTACAATGAGCAGTTCTTC. The genes are TRBV24-1 and TRBJ2-1; weak D call: TRBD1 (7 bases). The germline CDR1 and CDR2 sequences are KGHDR and SFDVKD. This CDR3 has 16 amino acids. V was clipped by 2 bases and J by 3 bases, with 13 bases between them.

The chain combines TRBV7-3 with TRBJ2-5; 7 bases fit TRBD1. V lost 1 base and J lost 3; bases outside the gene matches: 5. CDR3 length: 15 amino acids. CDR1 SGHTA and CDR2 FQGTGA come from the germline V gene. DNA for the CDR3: TGTGCCAGCAGCTTAATAGGGACAGACAAAGAGACCCAGTACTTC. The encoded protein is CASSLIGTDKETQYF.

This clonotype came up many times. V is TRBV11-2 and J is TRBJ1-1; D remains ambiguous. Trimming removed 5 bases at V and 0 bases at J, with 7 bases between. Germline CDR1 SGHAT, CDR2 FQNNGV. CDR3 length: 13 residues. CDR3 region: CASSRRVNTEAFF. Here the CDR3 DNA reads TGTGCCAGCAGCCGGAGGGTGAACACTGAAGCTTTCTTT.

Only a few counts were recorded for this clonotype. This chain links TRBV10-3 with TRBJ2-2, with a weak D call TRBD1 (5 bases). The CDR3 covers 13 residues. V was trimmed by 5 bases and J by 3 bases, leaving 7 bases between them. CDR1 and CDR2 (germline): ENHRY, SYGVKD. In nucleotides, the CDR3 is TGTGCCATCAGTCCACAGGACACCGGGGAGCTGTTTTTT. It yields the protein CAISPQDTGELFF.

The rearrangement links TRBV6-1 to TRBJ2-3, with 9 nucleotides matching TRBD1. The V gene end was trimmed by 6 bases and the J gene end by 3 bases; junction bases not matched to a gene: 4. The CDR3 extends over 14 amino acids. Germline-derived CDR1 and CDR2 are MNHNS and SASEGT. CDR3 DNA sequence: TGTGCCAGCAGGACTGGACAGGGGACAGATACGCAGTATTTT. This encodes CASRTGQGTDTQYF.

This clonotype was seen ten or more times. DNA of the CDR3: TGTGCCAGCAGTTGGGCGGGGGTCGGGCAAGAGACCCAGTACTTC. Protein sequence: CASSWAGVGQETQYF. V gene TRBV6-5 combines with J gene TRBJ2-5, with 7 bases lining up with TRBD2. The ends lost 4 bases at V and 2 bases at J; junction bases unmatched: 7. Germline-derived CDR1 and CDR2 are MNHEY and SVGAGI. CDR3 length: 15 residues.

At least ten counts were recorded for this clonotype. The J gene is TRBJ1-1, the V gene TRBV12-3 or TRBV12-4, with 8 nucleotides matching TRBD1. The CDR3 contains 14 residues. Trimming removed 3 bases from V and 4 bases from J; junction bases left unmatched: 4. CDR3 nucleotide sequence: TGTGCCAGCAGTTTTACAGGGGGGGGCACTGAAGCTTTCTTT. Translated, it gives CASSFTGGGTEAFF.

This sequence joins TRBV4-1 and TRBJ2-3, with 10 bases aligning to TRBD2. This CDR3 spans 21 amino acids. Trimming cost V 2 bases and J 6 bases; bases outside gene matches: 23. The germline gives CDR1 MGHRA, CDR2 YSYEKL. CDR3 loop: CASSQSTLGLASGGPGDTQYF. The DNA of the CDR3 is TGCGCCAGCAGCCAAAGTACGCTGGGGCTGGCTAGCGGGGGACCTGGGGATACGCAGTATTTT.

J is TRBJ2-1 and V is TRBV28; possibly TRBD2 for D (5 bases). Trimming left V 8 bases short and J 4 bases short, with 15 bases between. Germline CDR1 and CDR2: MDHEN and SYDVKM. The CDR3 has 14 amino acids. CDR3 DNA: TGTGCCAGCCAGGAGAATCCGGGGTACAATGAGCAGTTCTTC. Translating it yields CASQENPGYNEQFF.

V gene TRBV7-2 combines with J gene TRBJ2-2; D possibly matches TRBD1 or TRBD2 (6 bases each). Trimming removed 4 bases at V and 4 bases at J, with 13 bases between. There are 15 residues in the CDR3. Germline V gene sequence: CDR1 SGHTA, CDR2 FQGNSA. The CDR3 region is CASSWGAVTTGELFF. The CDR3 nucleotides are TGTGCCAGCAGCTGGGGGGCTGTGACCACCGGGGAGCTGTTTTTT.

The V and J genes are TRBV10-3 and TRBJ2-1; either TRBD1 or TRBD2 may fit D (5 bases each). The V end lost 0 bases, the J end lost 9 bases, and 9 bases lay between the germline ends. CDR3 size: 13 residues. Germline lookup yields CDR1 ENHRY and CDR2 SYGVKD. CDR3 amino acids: CAISESRDLEQFF. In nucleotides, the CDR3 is TGTGCCATCAGTGAGTCCAGGGACCTTGAGCAGTTCTTC.

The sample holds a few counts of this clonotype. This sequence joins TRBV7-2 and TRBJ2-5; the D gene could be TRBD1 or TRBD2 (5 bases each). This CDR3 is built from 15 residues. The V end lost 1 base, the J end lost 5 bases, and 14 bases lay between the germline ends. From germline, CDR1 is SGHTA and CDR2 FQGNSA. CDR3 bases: TGTGCCAGCAGCTTAGGGGGGACGGGAATGGAGACCCAGTACTTC. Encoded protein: CASSLGGTGMETQYF.

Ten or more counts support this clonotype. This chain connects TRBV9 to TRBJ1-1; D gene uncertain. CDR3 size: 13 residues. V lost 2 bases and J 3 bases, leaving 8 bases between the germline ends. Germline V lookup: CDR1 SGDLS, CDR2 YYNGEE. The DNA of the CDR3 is TGTGCCAGCAGCGTCTCAGGCGACACTGAAGCTTTCTTT. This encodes CASSVSGDTEAFF.

The CDR3 region is CSVTGTSRYEQYF. CDR3 DNA sequence: TGCAGCGTAACCGGGACGTCCCGCTACGAGCAGTACTTC. This rearrangement joins TRBV29-1 to TRBJ2-7; D may correspond to TRBD1 or TRBD2 (5 bases each). This CDR3 has 13 amino acids. The germline V and J ends were trimmed by 6 bases and 3 bases, with 15 bases remaining between them. Germline values: CDR1 SQVTM, CDR2 ANQGSEA.